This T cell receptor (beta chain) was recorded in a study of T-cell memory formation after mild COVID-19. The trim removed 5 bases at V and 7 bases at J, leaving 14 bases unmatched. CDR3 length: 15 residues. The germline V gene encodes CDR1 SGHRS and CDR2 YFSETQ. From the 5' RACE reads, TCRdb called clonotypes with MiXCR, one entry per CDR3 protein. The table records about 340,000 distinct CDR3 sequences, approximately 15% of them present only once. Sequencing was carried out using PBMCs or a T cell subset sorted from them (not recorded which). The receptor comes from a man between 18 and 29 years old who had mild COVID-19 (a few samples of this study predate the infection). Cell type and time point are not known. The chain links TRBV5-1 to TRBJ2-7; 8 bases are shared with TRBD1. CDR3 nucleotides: TGCGCCAGCAGGGAAAACAGGGGGTATTTGGTGGAGCAGTACTTC. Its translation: CASRENRGYLVEQYF.